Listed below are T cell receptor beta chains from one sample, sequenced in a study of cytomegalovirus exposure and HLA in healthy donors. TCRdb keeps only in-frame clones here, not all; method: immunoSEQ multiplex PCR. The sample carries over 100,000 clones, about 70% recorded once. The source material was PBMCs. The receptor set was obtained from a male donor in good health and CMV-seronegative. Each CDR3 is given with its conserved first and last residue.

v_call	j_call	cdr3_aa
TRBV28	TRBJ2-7	CASSLMGANEQYF
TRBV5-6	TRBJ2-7	CASSFVQGSEQYF
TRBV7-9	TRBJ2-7	CASSSIGTASTYEQYF
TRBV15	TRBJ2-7	CATSRDWTVPAYEQYF
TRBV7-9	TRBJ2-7	CASSLGLLSYEQYF
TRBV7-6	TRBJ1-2	CASSLERAGSNYGYTF
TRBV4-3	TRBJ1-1	CASSQDDQMNTEAFF
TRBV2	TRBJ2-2	CASKGGRGGHGELFF
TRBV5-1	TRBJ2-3	CASSLGGGGLGTDTQYF
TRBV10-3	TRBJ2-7	CAIRTHQDEQYF
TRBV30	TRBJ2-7	CAWSQGFYEQYF
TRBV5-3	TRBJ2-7	CARSLPGELYEQYF
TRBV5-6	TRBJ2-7	CASTSGRETYEQYF
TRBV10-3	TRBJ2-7	CAISETGGLYEQYF
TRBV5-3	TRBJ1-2	CARSQDPIIDRFYGYTF
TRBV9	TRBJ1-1	CASSGGQAGNTEAFF
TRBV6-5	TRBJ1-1	CASSYPGGARTEAFF
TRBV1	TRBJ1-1	CTSSQKSPSGDRGSGPKAYTEAFF
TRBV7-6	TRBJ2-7	CASSLAGTSGHYEQYF
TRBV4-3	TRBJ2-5	CASSQILAGETQYF
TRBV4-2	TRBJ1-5	CASSQDDRGLNQPQHF
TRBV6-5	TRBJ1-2	CASSFGQGAVGYTF